This T cell receptor (beta chain) was documented in a study of read filtering for tumor transcriptome and immune sequencing. Findings of the study overall: Without single-read clonotypes, shared clonotype proportions correlated more between IR-seq and RNA-seq.

There are many counts of this clonotype. As yet, its antigen is unknown. The ends were cut back, 7 bases at V and 4 bases at J, with 14 bases in the middle. Germline-derived CDR1 and CDR2 are MNHEY and SVGAGI. This CDR3 spans 13 amino acids. The library was built from roughly 400 ng RNA with molecular barcoded adaptors for alpha/delta and beta/gamma chains. TCRdb reprocessed the reads with MiXCR, giving one entry per CDR3 protein. Among 100,000 to 150,000 distinct CDR3 sequences listed, around 13% were seen once. The chain links TRBV6-5 to TRBJ2-7; TRBD1 might be the D (6 bases). This sequence was found in a donor over 35 with multiple myeloma. Sequencing input: a population of CD138-negative cells sorted from bone marrow. CDR3 protein: CASIAPGVYEQYF. The CDR3 coding sequence is TGTGCCAGCATCGCCCCAGGGGTTTACGAGCAGTACTTC.